This T cell receptor (beta chain) appears in the sequencing data of a study of CD8+ T cells in alopecia areata. Extracted from the samples, RNA was reverse transcribed into cDNA to serve as the sequencing template. Generated by immunoSEQ multiplex PCR, the TCRdb table keeps only in-frame clones and is missing some. The sample yields 150,000 or so clones, 49% seen once. Samples from alopecia areata patients were lesional scalp punch biopsies and peripheral blood. The V gene lost 2 bases and the J gene lost 3 bases, with 12 bases spanning the gap. From germline, CDR1 is SGHAT and CDR2 FQNNGV. This CDR3 comprises 15 residues.

Sequencing was performed on CD8+ T cells sorted from blood, taken at week 0. The chain links TRBV11-2 to TRBJ2-3; D call uncertain. This clonotype originated in a human donor with alopecia areata. In DNA, the CDR3 is TGTGCCAGCAGCTTAAGGCGGCCCCTGACAGATACGCAGTATTTT. It encodes CASSLRRPLTDTQYF.